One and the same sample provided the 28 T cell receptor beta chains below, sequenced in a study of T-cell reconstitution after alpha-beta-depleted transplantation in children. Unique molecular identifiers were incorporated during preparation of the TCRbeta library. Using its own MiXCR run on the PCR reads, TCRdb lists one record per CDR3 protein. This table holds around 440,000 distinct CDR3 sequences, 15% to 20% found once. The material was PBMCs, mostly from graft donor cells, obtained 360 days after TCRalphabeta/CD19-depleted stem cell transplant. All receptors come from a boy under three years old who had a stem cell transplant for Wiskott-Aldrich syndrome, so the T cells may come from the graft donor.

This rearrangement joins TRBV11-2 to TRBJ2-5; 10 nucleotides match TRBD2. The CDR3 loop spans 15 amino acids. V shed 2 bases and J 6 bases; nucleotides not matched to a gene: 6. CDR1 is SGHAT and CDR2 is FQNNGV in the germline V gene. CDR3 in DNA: TGTGCCAGCAGCTTAACTAGCGGGACGGAGAAGACCCAGTACTTC. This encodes CASSLTSGTEKTQYF.

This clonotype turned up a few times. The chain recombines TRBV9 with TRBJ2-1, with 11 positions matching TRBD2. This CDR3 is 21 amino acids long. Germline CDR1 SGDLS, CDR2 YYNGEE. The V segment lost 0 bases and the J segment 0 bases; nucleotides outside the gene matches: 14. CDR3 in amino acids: CASSVGLSFSGGASSYNEQFF. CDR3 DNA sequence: TGTGCCAGCAGCGTAGGCCTATCCTTTAGCGGGGGGGCCAGCTCCTACAATGAGCAGTTCTTC. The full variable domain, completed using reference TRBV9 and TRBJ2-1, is DSGVTQTPKHLITATGQRVTLRCSPRSGDLSVYWYQQSLDQGLQFLIQYYNGEERAKGNILERFSAQQFPDLHSELNLSSLELGDSALYFCASSVGLSFSGGASSYNEQFFGPGTRLTVL.

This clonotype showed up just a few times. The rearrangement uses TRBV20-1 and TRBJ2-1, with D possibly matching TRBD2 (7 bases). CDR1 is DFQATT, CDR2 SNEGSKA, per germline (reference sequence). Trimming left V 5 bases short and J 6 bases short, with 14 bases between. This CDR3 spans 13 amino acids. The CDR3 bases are TGCAGTGCTCGAAAAAGGGGGGGCAATGAGCAGTTCTTC. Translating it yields CSARKRGGNEQFF.

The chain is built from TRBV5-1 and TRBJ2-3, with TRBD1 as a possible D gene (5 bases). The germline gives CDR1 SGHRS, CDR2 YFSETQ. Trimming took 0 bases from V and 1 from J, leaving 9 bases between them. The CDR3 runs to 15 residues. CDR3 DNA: TGCGCCAGCAGCTTGGTTGGGGCCGGCACAGATACGCAGTATTTT. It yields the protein CASSLVGAGTDTQYF. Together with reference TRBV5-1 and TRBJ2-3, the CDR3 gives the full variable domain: KAGVTQTPRYLIKTRGQQVTLSCSPISGHRSVSWYQQTPGQGLQFLFEYFSETQRNKGNFPGRFSGRQFSNSRSEMNVSTLELGDSALYLCASSLVGAGTDTQYFGPGTRLTVL.

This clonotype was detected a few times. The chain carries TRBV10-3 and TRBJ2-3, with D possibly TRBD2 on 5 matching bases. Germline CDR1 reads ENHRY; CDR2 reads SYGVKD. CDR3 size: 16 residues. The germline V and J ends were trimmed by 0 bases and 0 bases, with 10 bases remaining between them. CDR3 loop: CAISESKGGSTDTQYF. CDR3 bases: TGTGCCATCAGTGAGTCGAAAGGCGGGAGCACAGATACGCAGTATTTT.

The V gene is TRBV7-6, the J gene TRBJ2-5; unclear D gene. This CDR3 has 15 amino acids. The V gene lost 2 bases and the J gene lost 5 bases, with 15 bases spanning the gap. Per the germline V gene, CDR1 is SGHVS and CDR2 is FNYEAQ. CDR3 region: CASSLFPQVWETQYF. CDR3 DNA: TGTGCCAGCAGCTTATTTCCGCAAGTTTGGGAGACCCAGTACTTC.

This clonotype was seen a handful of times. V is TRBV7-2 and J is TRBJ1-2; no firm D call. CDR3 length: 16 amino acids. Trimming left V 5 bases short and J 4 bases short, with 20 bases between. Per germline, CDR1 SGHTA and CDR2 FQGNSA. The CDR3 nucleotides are TGTGCCAGCAGCCCAGGCCGGGCCCCCTGGGGCTATGGCTACACCTTC. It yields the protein CASSPGRAPWGYGYTF.

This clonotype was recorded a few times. In DNA form, the CDR3 reads TGCGCCAGCAGCGGGACAGGGTTCGAGCAGTACTTC. Translating gives CASSGTGFEQYF. V is TRBV5-1 and J is TRBJ2-7, with 9 bases that match TRBD1. Germline V gene lookup returns CDR1 SGHRS and CDR2 YFSETQ. This CDR3 comprises 12 residues. The ends lost 4 bases at V and 6 bases at J; junction bases unmatched: 2. Filled out from reference TRBV5-1 and TRBJ2-7, the complete variable domain reads KAGVTQTPRYLIKTRGQQVTLSCSPISGHRSVSWYQQTPGQGLQFLFEYFSETQRNKGNFPGRFSGRQFSNSRSEMNVSTLELGDSALYLCASSGTGFEQYFGPGTRLTVT.

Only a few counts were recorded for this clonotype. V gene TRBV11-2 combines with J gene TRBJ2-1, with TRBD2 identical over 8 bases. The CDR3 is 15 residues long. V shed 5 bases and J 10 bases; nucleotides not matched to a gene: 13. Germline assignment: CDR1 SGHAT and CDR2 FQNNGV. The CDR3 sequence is CASSPLSGILGEQFF. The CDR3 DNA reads TGTGCCAGCAGCCCCCTTAGCGGGATCTTGGGCGAGCAGTTCTTC.

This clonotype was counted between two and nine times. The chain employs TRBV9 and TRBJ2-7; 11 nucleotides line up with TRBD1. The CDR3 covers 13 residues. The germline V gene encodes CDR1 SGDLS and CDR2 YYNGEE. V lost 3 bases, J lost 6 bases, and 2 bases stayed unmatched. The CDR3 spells CASSDGTGGEQYF. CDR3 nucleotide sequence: TGTGCCAGCAGCGACGGGACAGGGGGCGAGCAGTACTTC.

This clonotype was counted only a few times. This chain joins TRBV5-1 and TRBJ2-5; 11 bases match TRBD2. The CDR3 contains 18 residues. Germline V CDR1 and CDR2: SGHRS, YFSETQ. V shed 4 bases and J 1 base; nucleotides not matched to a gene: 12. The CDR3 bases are TGCGCCAGCAGCCCCCCGTTCCTAGCGGGGGGCCTCCAAGAGACCCAGTACTTC. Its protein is CASSPPFLAGGLQETQYF.

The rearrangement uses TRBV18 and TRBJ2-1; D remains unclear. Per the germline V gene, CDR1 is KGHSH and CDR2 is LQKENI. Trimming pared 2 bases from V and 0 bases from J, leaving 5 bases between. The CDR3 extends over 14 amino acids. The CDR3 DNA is TGTGCCAGCTCACCATCCCTCTCCTACAATGAGCAGTTCTTC. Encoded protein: CASSPSLSYNEQFF.

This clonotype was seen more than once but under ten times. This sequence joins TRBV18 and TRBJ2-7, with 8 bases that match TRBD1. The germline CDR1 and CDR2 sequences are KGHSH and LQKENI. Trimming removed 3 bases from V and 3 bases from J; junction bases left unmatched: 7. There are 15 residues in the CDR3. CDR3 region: CASSPLGQGSYEQYF. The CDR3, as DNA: TGTGCCAGCTCACCGTTAGGACAGGGAAGCTACGAGCAGTACTTC.

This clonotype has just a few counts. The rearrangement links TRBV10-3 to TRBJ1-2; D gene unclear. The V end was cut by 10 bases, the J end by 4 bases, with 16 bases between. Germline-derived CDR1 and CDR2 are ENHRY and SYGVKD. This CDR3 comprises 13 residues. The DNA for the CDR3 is TGTGCCACTCATATAGGGAGTACCTATGGCTACACCTTC. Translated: CATHIGSTYGYTF.

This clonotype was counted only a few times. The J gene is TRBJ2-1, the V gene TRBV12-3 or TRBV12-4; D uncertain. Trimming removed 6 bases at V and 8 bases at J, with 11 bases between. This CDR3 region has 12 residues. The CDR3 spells CASSYNDDEQFF. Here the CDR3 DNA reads TGTGCCAGCAGCTATAATGACGATGAGCAGTTCTTC.

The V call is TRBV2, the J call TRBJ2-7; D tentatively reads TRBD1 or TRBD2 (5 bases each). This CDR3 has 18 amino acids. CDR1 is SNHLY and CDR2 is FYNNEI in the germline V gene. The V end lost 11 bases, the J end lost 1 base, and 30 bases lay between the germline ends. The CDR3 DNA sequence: TGTGCCTTCAGTAGTATCCCCCGGGTCGGGGCTGGATCCTACGAGCAGTACTTC. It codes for CAFSSIPRVGAGSYEQYF.

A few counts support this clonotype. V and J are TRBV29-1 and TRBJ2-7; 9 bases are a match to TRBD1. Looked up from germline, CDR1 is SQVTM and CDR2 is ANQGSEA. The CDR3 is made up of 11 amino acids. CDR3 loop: CGGQGEGEQYF. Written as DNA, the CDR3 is TGCGGGGGACAGGGAGAGGGCGAGCAGTACTTC.

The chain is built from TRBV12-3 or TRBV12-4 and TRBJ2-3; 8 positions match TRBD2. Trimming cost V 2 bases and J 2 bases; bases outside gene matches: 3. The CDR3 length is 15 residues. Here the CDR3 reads CASSLTGGSTDTQYF. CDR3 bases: TGTGCCAGCAGTTTAACGGGGGGGTCCACAGATACGCAGTATTTT.

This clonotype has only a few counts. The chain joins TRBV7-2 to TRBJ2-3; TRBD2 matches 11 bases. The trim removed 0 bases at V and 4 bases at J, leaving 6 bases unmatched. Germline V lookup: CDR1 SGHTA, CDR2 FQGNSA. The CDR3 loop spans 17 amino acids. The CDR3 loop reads CASSLALLAGVADTQYF. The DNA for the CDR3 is TGTGCCAGCAGCTTAGCGTTACTAGCGGGAGTGGCAGATACGCAGTATTTT.

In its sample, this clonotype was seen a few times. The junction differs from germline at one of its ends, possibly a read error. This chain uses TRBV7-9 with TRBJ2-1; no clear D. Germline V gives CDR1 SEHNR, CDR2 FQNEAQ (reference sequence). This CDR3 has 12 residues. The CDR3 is CASSLFRNGQFF. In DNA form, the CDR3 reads TGTGCCAGCAGCTTATTTCGGAATGGGCAGTTCTTC. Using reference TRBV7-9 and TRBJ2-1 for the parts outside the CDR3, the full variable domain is DTGVSQNPRHKITKRGQNVTFRCDPISEHNRLYWYRQTLGQGPEFLTYFQNEAQLEKSRLLSDRFSAERPKGSFSTLEIQRTEQGDSAMYLCASSLFRNGQFFGPGTRLTVL.

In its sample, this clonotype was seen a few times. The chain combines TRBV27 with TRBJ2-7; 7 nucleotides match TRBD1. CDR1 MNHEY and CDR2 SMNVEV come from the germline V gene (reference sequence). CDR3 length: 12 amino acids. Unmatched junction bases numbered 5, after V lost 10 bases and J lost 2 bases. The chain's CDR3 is CATRQGPYEQYF. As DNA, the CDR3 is TGTGCCACCCGACAGGGTCCCTACGAGCAGTACTTC.

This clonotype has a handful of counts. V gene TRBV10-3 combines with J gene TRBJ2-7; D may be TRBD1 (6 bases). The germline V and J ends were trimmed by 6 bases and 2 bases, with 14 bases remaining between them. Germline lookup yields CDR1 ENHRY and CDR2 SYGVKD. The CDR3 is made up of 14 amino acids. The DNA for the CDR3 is TGTGCCATCAGCAGGGACACCTATACCTACGAGCAGTACTTC. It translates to CAISRDTYTYEQYF.

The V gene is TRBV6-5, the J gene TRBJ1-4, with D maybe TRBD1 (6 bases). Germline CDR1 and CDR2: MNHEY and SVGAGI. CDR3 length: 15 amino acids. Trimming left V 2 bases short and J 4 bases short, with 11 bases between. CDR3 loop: CASSYLDRLNEKLFF. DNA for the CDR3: TGTGCCAGCAGTTACCTCGACAGGCTTAATGAAAAACTGTTTTTT.

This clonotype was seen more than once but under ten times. For the CDR3, the DNA is TGCGCCAGCAGCTCCAGGGTTAACTCCTACAATGAGCAGTTCTTC. Translating gives CASSSRVNSYNEQFF. The rearrangement uses TRBV5-1 and TRBJ2-1; D might be TRBD1 (5 bases). Per the germline V gene, CDR1 is SGHRS and CDR2 is YFSETQ. The CDR3 consists of 15 residues. V was shortened by 3 bases and J by 0 bases, with 10 bases between the two germline ends. Full variable domain (outside the CDR3, taken from reference TRBV5-1 and TRBJ2-1): KAGVTQTPRYLIKTRGQQVTLSCSPISGHRSVSWYQQTPGQGLQFLFEYFSETQRNKGNFPGRFSGRQFSNSRSEMNVSTLELGDSALYLCASSSRVNSYNEQFFGPGTRLTVL.

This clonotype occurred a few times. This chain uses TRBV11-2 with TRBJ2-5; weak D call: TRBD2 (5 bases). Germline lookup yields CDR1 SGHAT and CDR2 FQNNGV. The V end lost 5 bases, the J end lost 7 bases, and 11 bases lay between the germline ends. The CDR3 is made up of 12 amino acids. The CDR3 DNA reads TGTGCCAGCAGCATACTGGGGAGGACCCAGTACTTC. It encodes CASSILGRTQYF.

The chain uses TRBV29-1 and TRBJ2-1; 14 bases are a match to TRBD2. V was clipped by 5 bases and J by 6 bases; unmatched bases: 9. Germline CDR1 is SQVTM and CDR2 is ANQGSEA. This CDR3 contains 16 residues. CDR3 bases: TGCAGCGTTCCGACTAGCGGGAGGGCCTGGGGCAATGAGCAGTTCTTC. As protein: CSVPTSGRAWGNEQFF.

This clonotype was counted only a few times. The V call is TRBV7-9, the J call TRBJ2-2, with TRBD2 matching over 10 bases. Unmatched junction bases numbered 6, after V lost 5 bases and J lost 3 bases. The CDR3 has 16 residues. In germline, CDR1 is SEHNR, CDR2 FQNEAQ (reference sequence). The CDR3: CASSRLAGTHTGELFF. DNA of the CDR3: TGTGCCAGCAGCCGACTAGCGGGCACCCACACCGGGGAGCTGTTTTTT.

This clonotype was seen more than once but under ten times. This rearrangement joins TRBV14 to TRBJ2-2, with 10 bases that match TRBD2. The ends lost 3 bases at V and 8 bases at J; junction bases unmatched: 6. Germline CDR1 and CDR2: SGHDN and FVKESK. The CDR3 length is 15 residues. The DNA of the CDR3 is TGTGCCAGCAGCCATGGTTTACTAGCGGGAGGGGAGCTGTTTTTT. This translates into CASSHGLLAGGELFF.